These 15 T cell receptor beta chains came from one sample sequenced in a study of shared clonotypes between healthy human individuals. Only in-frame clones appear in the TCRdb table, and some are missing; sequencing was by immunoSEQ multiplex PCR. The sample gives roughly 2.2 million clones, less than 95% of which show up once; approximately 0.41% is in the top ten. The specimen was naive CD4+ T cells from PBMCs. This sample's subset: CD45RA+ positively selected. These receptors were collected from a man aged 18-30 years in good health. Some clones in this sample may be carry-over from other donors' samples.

The CDR3 bases are TGCGCCAGCAGCCAAGAATTAGGGCTCCGTGCCCACGAGCAGTACTTC. Its translation is CASSQELGLRAHEQYF. J is TRBJ2-7 and V is TRBV4-3; D is ambiguous. Germline V gives CDR1 LGHNA, CDR2 YSLEER. Trimming stripped 0 bases from V and 5 bases from J, with 17 bases between. The CDR3 length is 16 residues.

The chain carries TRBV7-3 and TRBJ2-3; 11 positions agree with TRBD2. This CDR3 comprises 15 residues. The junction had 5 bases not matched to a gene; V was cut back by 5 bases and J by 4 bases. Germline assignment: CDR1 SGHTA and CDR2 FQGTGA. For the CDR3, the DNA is TGTGCCAGCAGCCCTCTACTAGCGGGAGCAGATACGCAGTATTTT. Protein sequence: CASSPLLAGADTQYF.

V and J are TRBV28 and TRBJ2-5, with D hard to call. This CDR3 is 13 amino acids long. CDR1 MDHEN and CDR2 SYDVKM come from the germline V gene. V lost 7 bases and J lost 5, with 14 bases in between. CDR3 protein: CASTPGTVETQYF. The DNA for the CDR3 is TGTGCCAGCACCCCGGGCACAGTGGAGACCCAGTACTTC. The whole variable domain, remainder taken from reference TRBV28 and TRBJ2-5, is DVKVTQSSRYLVKRTGEKVFLECVQDMDHENMFWYRQDPGLGLRLIYFSYDVKMKEKGDIPEGYSVSREKKERFSLILESASTNQTSMYLCASTPGTVETQYFGPGTRLLVL.

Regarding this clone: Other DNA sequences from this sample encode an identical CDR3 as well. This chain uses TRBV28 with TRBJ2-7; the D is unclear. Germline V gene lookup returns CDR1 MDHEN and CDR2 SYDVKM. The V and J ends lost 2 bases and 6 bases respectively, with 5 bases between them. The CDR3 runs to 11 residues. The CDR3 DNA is TGTGCCAGCAGTTTACTTGGCGAGCAGTACTTC. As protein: CASSLLGEQYF.

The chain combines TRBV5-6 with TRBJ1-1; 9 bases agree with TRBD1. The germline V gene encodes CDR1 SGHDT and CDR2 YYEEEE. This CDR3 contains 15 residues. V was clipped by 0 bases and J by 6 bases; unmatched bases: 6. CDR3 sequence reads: CASSLGTGAKAEAFF. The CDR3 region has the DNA TGTGCCAGCAGCTTGGGGACAGGGGCGAAGGCTGAAGCTTTCTTT.

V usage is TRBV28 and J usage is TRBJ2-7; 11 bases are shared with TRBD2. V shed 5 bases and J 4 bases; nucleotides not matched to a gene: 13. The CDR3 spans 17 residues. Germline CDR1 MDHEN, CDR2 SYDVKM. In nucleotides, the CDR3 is TGTGCCAGCAGTGGAGTTAATAGCGGGAGGGGATTATACGAGCAGTACTTC. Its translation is CASSGVNSGRGLYEQYF. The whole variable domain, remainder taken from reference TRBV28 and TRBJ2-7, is DVKVTQSSRYLVKRTGEKVFLECVQDMDHENMFWYRQDPGLGLRLIYFSYDVKMKEKGDIPEGYSVSREKKERFSLILESASTNQTSMYLCASSGVNSGRGLYEQYFGPGTRLTVT.

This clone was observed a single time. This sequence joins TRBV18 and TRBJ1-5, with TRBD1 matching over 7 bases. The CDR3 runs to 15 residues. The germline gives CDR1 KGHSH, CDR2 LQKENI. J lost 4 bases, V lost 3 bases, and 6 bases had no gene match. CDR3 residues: CASSPRQGENQPQHF. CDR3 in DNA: TGTGCCAGCTCACCCCGACAGGGAGAAAATCAGCCCCAGCATTTT.

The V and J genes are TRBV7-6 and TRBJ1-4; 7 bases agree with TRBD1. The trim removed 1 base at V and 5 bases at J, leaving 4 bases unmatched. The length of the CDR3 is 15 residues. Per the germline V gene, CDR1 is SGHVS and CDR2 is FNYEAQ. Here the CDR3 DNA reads TGTGCCAGCAGCTTAGGTCAGGGGGTGAATGAAAAACTGTTTTTT. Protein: CASSLGQGVNEKLFF.

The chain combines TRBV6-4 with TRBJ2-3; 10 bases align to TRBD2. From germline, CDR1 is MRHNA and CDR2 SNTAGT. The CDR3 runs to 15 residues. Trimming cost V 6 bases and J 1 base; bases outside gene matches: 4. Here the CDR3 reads CASSFGTSGTDTQYF. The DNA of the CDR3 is TGTGCCAGCAGCTTTGGGACTAGCGGCACAGATACGCAGTATTTT.

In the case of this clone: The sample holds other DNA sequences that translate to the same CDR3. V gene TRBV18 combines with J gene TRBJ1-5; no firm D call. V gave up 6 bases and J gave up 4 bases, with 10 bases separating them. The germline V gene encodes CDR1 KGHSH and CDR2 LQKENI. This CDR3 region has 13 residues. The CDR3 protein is CASSRGPNQPQHF. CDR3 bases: TGTGCCAGCTCCCGGGGTCCGAATCAGCCCCAGCATTTT.

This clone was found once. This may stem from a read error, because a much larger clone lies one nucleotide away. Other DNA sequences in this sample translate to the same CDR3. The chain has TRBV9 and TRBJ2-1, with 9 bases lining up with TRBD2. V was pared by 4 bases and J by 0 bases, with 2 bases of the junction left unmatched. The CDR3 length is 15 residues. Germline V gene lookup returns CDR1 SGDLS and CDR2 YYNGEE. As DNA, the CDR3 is TGTGCCAGCAGCATTAGCGGGAGCTCCTACAATGAGCAGTTCTTC. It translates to CASSISGSSYNEQFF. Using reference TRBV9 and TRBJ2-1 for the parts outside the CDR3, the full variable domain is DSGVTQTPKHLITATGQRVTLRCSPRSGDLSVYWYQQSLDQGLQFLIQYYNGEERAKGNILERFSAQQFPDLHSELNLSSLELGDSALYFCASSISGSSYNEQFFGPGTRLTVL.

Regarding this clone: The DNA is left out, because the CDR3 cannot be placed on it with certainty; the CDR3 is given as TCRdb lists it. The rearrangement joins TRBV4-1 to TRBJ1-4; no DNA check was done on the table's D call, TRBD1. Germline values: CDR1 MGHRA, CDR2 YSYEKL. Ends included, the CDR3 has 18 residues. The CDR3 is CASSQEFGPGGGGEKLFF.

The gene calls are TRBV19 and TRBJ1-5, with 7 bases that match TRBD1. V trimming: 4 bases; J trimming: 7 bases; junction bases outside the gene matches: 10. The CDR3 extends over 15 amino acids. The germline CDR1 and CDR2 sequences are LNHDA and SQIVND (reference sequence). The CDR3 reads CASSTRTGGGQPQHF. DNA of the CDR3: TGTGCCAGTAGTACTAGGACAGGAGGAGGCCAGCCCCAGCATTTT.

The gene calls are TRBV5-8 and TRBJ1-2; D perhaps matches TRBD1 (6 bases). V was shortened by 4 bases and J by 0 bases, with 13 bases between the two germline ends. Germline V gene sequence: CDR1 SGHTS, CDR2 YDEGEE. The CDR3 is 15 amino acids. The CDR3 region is CASSRGQGPNYGYTF. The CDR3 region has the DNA TGTGCCAGCAGCCGGGGGCAGGGGCCTAACTATGGCTACACCTTC.

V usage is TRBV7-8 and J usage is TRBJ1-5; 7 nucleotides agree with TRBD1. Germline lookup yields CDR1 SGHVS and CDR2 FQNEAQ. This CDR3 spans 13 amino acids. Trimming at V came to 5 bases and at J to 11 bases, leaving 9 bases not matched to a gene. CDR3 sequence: CASSRGRGISQHF. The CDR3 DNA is TGTGCCAGCAGCAGGGGCAGGGGGATTTCCCAGCATTTT.